The present TCR beta chain was sequenced within a study of regulatory T cells in long-lasting Graves disease. Study conclusions and caveats: Those with persistent Graves' had less TCR diversity than newly diagnosed patients.

This clonotype was picked up many times. No antigen is known for it. Time point denoted: persistent/refractory GD, antithyroid drugs over 5 years with positive TRAb. RNA from PBMCs was the source of the TCR library. As collected, the peripheral blood samples measured 7 to 9.5 milliliters each and went into EDTA tubes. CDR3-region Arm-PCR and iRepertoire HTBI primers produced the TCR beta libraries. TCRdb recomputed calls from the multiplex PCR reads with MiXCR, one row per CDR3 protein. The sample consists of some 370,000 distinct CDR3 sequences, approximately 23% of them appearing once. The CDR3 is made up of 13 amino acids. The ends were cut back, 2 bases at V and 6 bases at J, with 10 bases in the middle.

This specimen was peripheral blood mononuclear cells (PBMCs), taken when the disease was refractory, from a patient treated with antithyroid drugs. The chain is built from TRBV12-3 or TRBV12-4 and TRBJ2-5, with D maybe TRBD2 (5 bases). The sequence was collected from a woman aged 40 to 50 with Graves disease. The DNA for the CDR3 is TGTGCCAGCAGTTTACCAGGACTGAAGACCCAGTACTTC. Protein product: CASSLPGLKTQYF.